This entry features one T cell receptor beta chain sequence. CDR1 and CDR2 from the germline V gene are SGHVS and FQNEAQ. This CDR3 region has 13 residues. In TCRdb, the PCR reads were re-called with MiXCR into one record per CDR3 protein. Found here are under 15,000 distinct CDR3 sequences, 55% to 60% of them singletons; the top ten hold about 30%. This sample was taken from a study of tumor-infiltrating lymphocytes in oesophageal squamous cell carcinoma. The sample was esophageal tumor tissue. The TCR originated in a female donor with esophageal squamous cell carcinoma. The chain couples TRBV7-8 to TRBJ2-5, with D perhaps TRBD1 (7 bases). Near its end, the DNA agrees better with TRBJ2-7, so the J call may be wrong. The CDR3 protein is CASRGYRGGEQYF. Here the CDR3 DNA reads TGTGCCAGCAGGGGGTACAGGGGAGGCGAGCAGTACTTC.